This is a list of T cell receptor beta chains from one sample in a study of blood T cell repertoires in COVID-19. Profiling relied on immunoSEQ multiplex PCR, and the TCRdb table lists in-frame clones only, not all of them. The table has some 110,000 clones, 65% to 90% seen once. Sequenced input: peripheral blood. These receptors were collected from a man in his 60s with acute or convalescent COVID-19. CDR3s include the opening cysteine and the closing phenylalanine or tryptophan.

V: TRBV11-3
J: TRBJ2-7
CDR3: CASSLTGNSEQYF

V: TRBV30
J: TRBJ2-7
CDR3: CAWSPPGRDYEQYF

V: TRBV15
J: TRBJ2-1
CDR3: CATSRVSGSLRYNEQFF

V: TRBV7-3
J: TRBJ2-3
CDR3: CASSPGTGSTDTQYF

V: TRBV6-1
J: TRBJ2-3
CDR3: CASSEARGQATDTQYF

V: TRBV4-3
J: TRBJ2-1
CDR3: CASSHAGTDYNEQFF

V: TRBV28
J: TRBJ2-3
CDR3: CAGRLSGTDTQYF

V: TRBV29-1
J: TRBJ1-2
CDR3: CSVEPGGGYGYTF

V: TRBV3-1/TRBV3-2
J: TRBJ1-5
CDR3: CASSPTGTGVQPQHF

V: TRBV5-1
J: TRBJ2-7
CDR3: CASSLGTASSYEQYF

V: TRBV11-3
J: TRBJ2-3
CDR3: CASSPSSGVYVTQYF

V: TRBV18
J: TRBJ1-1
CDR3: CASSPAERINTEAFF

V: TRBV7-2
J: TRBJ2-1
CDR3: CASSSPRLAGGSSYNEQFF

V: TRBV30
J: TRBJ1-2
CDR3: CAWWNDRPLKGYTF

V: TRBV7-2
J: TRBJ2-5
CDR3: CASSSLAGDETQYF

V: TRBV7-7
J: TRBJ2-5
CDR3: CASSPDTGGTLQETQYF

V: TRBV19
J: TRBJ2-7
CDR3: CASSRDSSSYEQYF

V: TRBV28
J: TRBJ1-2
CDR3: CASTLTGPAYGYTF

V: TRBV7-9
J: TRBJ2-1
CDR3: CASSFRLAGHNEQFF

V: TRBV5-6
J: TRBJ1-5
CDR3: CASSLGGGTRQPQHF

V: TRBV10-3
J: TRBJ1-1
CDR3: CATLSGNMNTEAFF

V: TRBV24-1
J: TRBJ1-2
CDR3: CATMGQGNYGYTF

V: TRBV9
J: TRBJ2-3
CDR3: CASSPQFAFGTDTQYF

V: TRBV10-3
J: TRBJ2-1
CDR3: CAISDYTIKGNEQFF

V: TRBV9
J: TRBJ2-3
CDR3: CASNLGGADTQYF

V: TRBV5-1
J: TRBJ1-4
CDR3: CASSLEGQGHEKLFF

V: TRBV20-1
J: TRBJ1-5
CDR3: CSASFGDPNQPQHF

V: TRBV6-2/TRBV6-3
J: TRBJ2-3
CDR3: CASSYPSGRAVSTDTQYF

V: TRBV3-1/TRBV3-2
J: TRBJ2-1
CDR3: CASSRPSGSGEQFF

V: TRBV5-1
J: TRBJ1-4
CDR3: CASSLQGMANEKLFF

V: TRBV7-6
J: TRBJ1-6
CDR3: CASSPTGGSSYNSPLHF

V: TRBV6-6
J: TRBJ2-1
CDR3: CASRLAGYNEQFF

V: TRBV11-3
J: TRBJ1-1
CDR3: CASSQGVNTEAFF

V: TRBV10-3
J: TRBJ1-6
CDR3: CAISESRQGNSPLHF

V: TRBV28
J: TRBJ1-5
CDR3: CASTKTVKPQHF

V: TRBV7-9
J: TRBJ1-2
CDR3: CAGTETENYGYTF

V: TRBV7-9
J: TRBJ1-1
CDR3: CASSTGQGPLNTEAFF

V: TRBV24-1
J: TRBJ2-1
CDR3: CATSDTGSTGGYEQFF

V: TRBV27
J: TRBJ2-3
CDR3: CASSLLATDTQYF

V: TRBV7-6
J: TRBJ1-5
CDR3: CASSSFNQPQHF

V: TRBV11-3
J: TRBJ2-1
CDR3: CASSLDIQEQFF

V: TRBV2
J: TRBJ2-3
CDR3: CASRERTSGRDTQYF

V: TRBV6-5
J: TRBJ2-3
CDR3: CASSSVLAGDTQYF

V: TRBV14
J: TRBJ1-2
CDR3: CASSRVLDRGSYGYTF

V: TRBV4-2
J: TRBJ2-3
CDR3: CASSQDQGLAESTDTQYF

V: TRBV30
J: TRBJ1-1
CDR3: CAWSNRGPEAFF